This passage covers 24 T cell receptor beta chains from one sample sequenced in a study of T cell responses to AZD1222 COVID-19 vaccine. TCRdb keeps only in-frame clones here, not all; method: immunoSEQ multiplex PCR. The data contain under 140,000 clones, roughly 92% of them singletons. The input for sequencing was peripheral blood, taken on day 0 of AZD1222 vaccination. The origin of the receptors is an adult in good health.

The chain combines TRBV5-6 with TRBJ2-7; D is undetermined. Trimming pared 0 bases from V and 3 bases from J, leaving 7 bases between. The CDR3 runs 13 residues. The germline gives CDR1 SGHDT, CDR2 YYEEEE. CDR3 sequence reads: CASSLALFYEQYF. For the CDR3, the DNA is TGTGCCAGCAGCTTGGCCCTGTTCTACGAGCAGTACTTC.

The chain is built from TRBV30 and TRBJ2-3; possibly TRBD2 for D (6 bases). The CDR3 loop spans 14 amino acids. In germline, CDR1 is GTSNPN, CDR2 SVGIG (reference sequence). Trimming took 6 bases from V and 6 from J, leaving 19 bases between them. CDR3 nucleotides: TGTGCCTGCAGGAGGGCAGGCCAGGTGGATACGCAGTATTTT. Its protein product is CACRRAGQVDTQYF.

The chain is built from TRBV5-1 and TRBJ1-2, with D tentatively TRBD1 (5 bases). Germline loops: CDR1 SGHRS, CDR2 YFSETQ. V lost 3 bases and J 5 bases, leaving 20 bases between the germline ends. This CDR3 is built from 16 residues. The CDR3 DNA reads TGCGCCAGCAGCTCGTCCCGGGACTGGACTTTTTATGGCTACACCTTC. This encodes CASSSSRDWTFYGYTF.

This rearrangement joins TRBV7-2 to TRBJ2-1; 10 bases align to TRBD2. Germline V lookup: CDR1 SGHTA, CDR2 FQGNSA. The CDR3 totals 15 residues. V shed 1 base, J shed 8 bases, and the junction held 5 bases outside the gene matches. CDR3 in DNA: TGTGCCAGCAGCTTAGAACTAGCGGGGTACTATGAGCAGTTCTTC. The encoded protein is CASSLELAGYYEQFF.

V usage is TRBV21-1 and J usage is TRBJ1-2. TRBV21-1 is an annotated pseudogene. This CDR3 is 8 amino acids long. CDR3 coding DNA: TGTGCCAGCGACGGCTACACCTTC. Translated: CASDGYTF.

This rearrangement joins TRBV7-2 to TRBJ1-3; D uncertain. The CDR3 sequence is 13 residues long. V lost 3 bases and J lost 8, with 11 bases in between. Germline loops: CDR1 SGHTA, CDR2 FQGNSA. In nucleotides, the CDR3 is TGTGCCAGCAGCTTTTCCCGCGGGGACACCATATATTTT. Its protein product is CASSFSRGDTIYF.

There are a few counts of this clone. The chain carries TRBV7-8 and TRBJ2-5; D gene unclear. CDR1 and CDR2 (germline): SGHVS, FQNEAQ. The CDR3 contains 12 residues. V gave up 4 bases and J gave up 5 bases, with 8 bases separating them. The CDR3 here is CASSSPLETQYF. The CDR3 nucleotides are TGTGCCAGCAGCTCGCCTTTGGAGACCCAGTACTTC. The variable domain in full, with the rest retrieved from reference TRBV7-8 and TRBJ2-5, is GAGVSQSPRYKVAKRGQDVALRCDPISGHVSLFWYQQALGQGPEFLTYFQNEAQLDKSGLPSDRFFAERPEGSVSTLKIQRTQQEDSAVYLCASSSPLETQYFGPGTRLLVL.

J is TRBJ2-7 and V is TRBV5-6, with D possibly TRBD2 on 5 matching bases. CDR3 length: 14 amino acids. CDR1 and CDR2 (germline): SGHDT, YYEEEE. V was cut by 4 bases and J by 2 bases, with 13 bases left in between. The CDR3 DNA reads TGTGCCAGCAGCCCAAGCGAGGGTCCCTACGAGCAGTACTTC. This gives the protein CASSPSEGPYEQYF.

This chain joins TRBV3-1 (or the pseudogene TRBV3-2) and TRBJ1-4; the match to TRBD1 covers 8 bases. Germline-derived CDR1 and CDR2 are LGHDT and YNNKEL (reference sequence). The CDR3 loop spans 13 amino acids. V lost 4 bases to trimming and J lost 10 bases; unmatched junction nucleotides: 5. CDR3 protein: CASSPGGRVKLFF. CDR3 coding DNA: TGTGCCAGCAGCCCAGGGGGCCGAGTAAAACTGTTTTTT.

The chain joins TRBV5-5 to TRBJ2-2; the D call may be TRBD1 or TRBD2 (5 bases each). Trimming shortened V by 7 bases and J by 2 bases, and 9 bases separated the two germline ends. Germline-derived CDR1 and CDR2 are SGHKS and YYEKEE (reference sequence). The CDR3 consists of 13 residues. The CDR3: CASRGLNTGELFF. CDR3 bases: TGTGCCAGCCGGGGCCTCAACACCGGGGAGCTGTTTTTT.

The chain couples TRBV4-1 to TRBJ1-2; 8 nucleotides match TRBD1. J lost 5 bases, V lost 3 bases, and 8 bases had no gene match. The CDR3 has 15 amino acids. Germline CDR1 MGHRA, CDR2 YSYEKL. CDR3 in DNA: TGCGCCAGCAGCCACACCCAGGGGGCGCGGTATGGCTACACCTTC. Translation gives CASSHTQGARYGYTF.

The chain joins TRBV19 to TRBJ2-1, with 11 bases identical to TRBD2. Germline CDR1 and CDR2: LNHDA and SQIVND (reference sequence). The CDR3 consists of 15 residues. Trimming cost V 3 bases and J 6 bases; bases outside gene matches: 4. The CDR3 spells CASSIRSGGGNEQFF. The CDR3 bases are TGTGCCAGTAGTATTCGTAGCGGGGGGGGCAATGAGCAGTTCTTC.

This rearrangement joins TRBV15 to TRBJ2-7; tentatively, D is TRBD1 (6 bases). The CDR3 consists of 15 residues. Germline loops: CDR1 LNHNV, CDR2 YYDKDF (reference sequence). V lost 0 bases, J lost 4 bases, and 13 bases lay in between. The CDR3 nucleotides are TGTGCCACCAGCAGAGACCAGGGGTCGAATTACGAGCAGTACTTC. Its protein is CATSRDQGSNYEQYF.

The chain links TRBV7-2 to TRBJ1-4; 8 bases map to TRBD1. V dropped 3 bases and J dropped 7; count of bases not matched to a gene: 4. In germline, CDR1 is SGHTA, CDR2 FQGNSA. The CDR3 has 14 amino acids. DNA of the CDR3: TGTGCCAGCAGCTTGACAGGGACAGGTGAAAAACTGTTTTTT. Its protein is CASSLTGTGEKLFF.

V usage is TRBV5-6 and J usage is TRBJ1-1; D remains ambiguous. Germline CDR1 reads SGHDT; CDR2 reads YYEEEE. The CDR3 is made up of 14 amino acids. V lost 0 bases to trimming and J lost 2 bases, with 8 bases between them. Here the CDR3 reads CASSLVGQNTEAFF. The CDR3 DNA reads TGTGCCAGCAGCTTGGTTGGGCAAAACACTGAAGCTTTCTTT.

The chain is built from TRBV19 and TRBJ1-2; no clear D. The ends were cut back, 1 base at V and 0 bases at J, with 6 bases in the middle. The CDR3 is 14 amino acids. The germline CDR1 and CDR2 sequences are LNHDA and SQIVND (reference sequence). The CDR3 region has the DNA TGTGCCAGTAGTATAGCGGCAGCTAACTATGGCTACACCTTC. Residues: CASSIAAANYGYTF.

Comment on this clone: Other DNA sequences in the same sample also yield this CDR3. This chain joins TRBV2 and TRBJ1-2; maybe TRBD1 (5 bases). Between the trimmed V and J ends, which lost 6 bases and 7 bases, there was a span of 6 bases. This CDR3 is 10 amino acids long. Germline V CDR1 and CDR2: SNHLY, FYNNEI. As DNA, the CDR3 is TGTGCCAGCAGCGGGGGTGGCTACACCTTC. It codes for CASSGGGYTF.

A note on this clone: Sequence at one end of the junction differs from germline and may be a read error. The chain couples TRBV28 to TRBJ2-1; the D gene is possibly TRBD2 (5 bases). Germline assignment: CDR1 MDHEN and CDR2 SYDVKM. CDR3 length: 11 amino acids. The CDR3 bases are TGTGCCAGCAATGACTACAGATTGGCGGTCTTC. It specifies CASNDYRLAVF.

The rearrangement uses TRBV28 and TRBJ2-7; 9 nucleotides align to TRBD1. The CDR3 is made up of 14 amino acids. Losses at the gene ends were 6 bases for V and 1 base for J; bases not matched to a gene: 4. The germline V gene encodes CDR1 MDHEN and CDR2 SYDVKM. CDR3 sequence reads: CASRSGTGSYEQYF. CDR3 bases: TGTGCCAGCAGGTCCGGGACAGGGTCCTACGAGCAGTACTTC.

This clone was seen just once. The chain's CDR3 is CASSPPGVTDTQYF. In nucleotides, the CDR3 is TGTGCCAGCAGTCCCCCAGGGGTAACAGATACGCAGTATTTT. The rearrangement joins TRBV6-5 to TRBJ2-3; TRBD1 is a possible D gene (6 bases). V dropped 5 bases and J dropped 3 bases, with 12 bases sitting between them. The CDR3 is 14 residues long. Germline V gene sequence: CDR1 MNHEY, CDR2 SVGAGI.

The chain combines TRBV4-1 with TRBJ1-4; no definite D call. Between the trimmed V and J ends, which lost 4 bases and 5 bases, there was a span of 17 bases. This CDR3 is built from 16 residues. The germline gives CDR1 MGHRA, CDR2 YSYEKL. The CDR3 here is CASSPLDGRRNEKLFF. In DNA, the CDR3 is TGCGCCAGCAGCCCTCTGGACGGGCGGAGAAATGAAAAACTGTTTTTT.

This sequence joins TRBV4-2 and TRBJ1-5, with D unclear. Per the germline V gene, CDR1 is LGHNA and CDR2 is YNFKEQ. This CDR3 comprises 17 residues. With 0 bases removed from V and 0 bases from J, the gap between germline ends came to 12 bases. CDR3: CASSQDFLTYSNQPQHF. CDR3 nucleotide sequence: TGTGCCAGCAGCCAAGATTTTTTAACTTATAGCAATCAGCCCCAGCATTTT.

The chain couples TRBV18 to TRBJ1-1; D is unclear. The germline V gene has CDR1 KGHSH and CDR2 LQKENI. This CDR3 is built from 14 residues. V dropped 2 bases and J dropped 4 bases, with 11 bases sitting between them. For the CDR3, the DNA is TGTGCCAGCTCACCAATAAGGGAAGGCACTGAAGCTTTCTTT. Its protein is CASSPIREGTEAFF.

In this sample, this clone turned up once. Different DNA sequences within this sample yield the same CDR3. The chain employs TRBV4-1 and TRBJ2-1; D not certain. This CDR3 spans 16 amino acids. Germline CDR1 reads MGHRA; CDR2 reads YSYEKL. V lost 0 bases and J lost 0, with 9 bases in between. CDR3 loop: CASSQDSLSSYNEQFF. DNA of the CDR3: TGCGCCAGCAGCCAAGATTCCCTCAGCTCCTACAATGAGCAGTTCTTC.